The 29 T cell receptor beta chains below come from one sample, sequenced in a study of T cell clonotyping in hematopoietic cell transplantation. Libraries were prepared by immunoSEQ multiplex PCR; TCRdb keeps only in-frame clonotypes and omits some of them. The sample consists of 35,000 to 50,000 clones, 85% of them appearing once. Time point: recipient sample about 28 days before transplant, after cytoreduction. The sequenced sample was peripheral blood mononuclear cells, obtained before stem cell transplant. These TCRs come from a man in his 60s with acute myeloid leukemia. Some clones in this sample may be carry-over from other donors' samples.

CDR3 in amino acids: CASSIAQGAINSPLHF. The CDR3 coding sequence is TGTGCCAGTAGCATTGCACAGGGGGCGATCAATTCACCCCTCCACTTT. The chain joins TRBV19 to TRBJ1-6; 9 nucleotides agree with TRBD1. Trimming took 6 bases from V and 7 from J; bases not matched to a gene: 10. Per germline, CDR1 LNHDA and CDR2 SQIVND (reference sequence). CDR3 length: 16 residues.

This clone was observed a handful of times. The chain recombines TRBV2 with TRBJ1-3; D gene uncertain. The CDR3 consists of 15 residues. CDR1 SNHLY and CDR2 FYNNEI come from the germline V gene. V shed 7 bases and J shed 4 bases, with 17 bases lying between them. CDR3 bases: TGTGCCAGCACCCTGGACCTTGGAGGGGGAAACACCATATATTTT. Its translation: CASTLDLGGGNTIYF. The complete variable domain, with remaining parts taken from reference TRBV2 and TRBJ1-3, reads EPEVTQTPSHQVTQMGQEVILRCVPISNHLYFYWYRQILGQKVEFLVSFYNNEISEKSEIFDDQFSVERPDGSNFTLKIRSTKLEDSAMYFCASTLDLGGGNTIYFGEGSWLTVV.

This chain uses TRBV28 with TRBJ2-6, with D possibly matching TRBD2 (7 bases). V was clipped by 3 bases and J by 3 bases, with 12 bases between them. The CDR3 runs 16 residues. Per the germline V gene, CDR1 is MDHEN and CDR2 is SYDVKM. In DNA form, the CDR3 reads TGTGCCAGCAGTTTGTGGGGGGGCGGTGGGGCCAACGTCCTGACTTTC. It encodes CASSLWGGGGANVLTF.

CDR3 nucleotide sequence: TGTGCCACCAGCGCCTGGACAGGGCGCTCCTACGAGCAGTACTTC. Protein: CATSAWTGRSYEQYF. The chain uses TRBV15 and TRBJ2-7, with 8 bases matching TRBD1. This CDR3 has 15 amino acids. Trimming took 5 bases from V and 0 from J; bases not matched to a gene: 6. Germline V lookup: CDR1 LNHNV, CDR2 YYDKDF (reference sequence).

This clone was seen a few times. The rearrangement uses TRBV30 and TRBJ1-2, with 8 positions matching TRBD1. This CDR3 spans 16 amino acids. V trimming: 3 bases; J trimming: 1 base; junction bases outside the gene matches: 10. Germline loops: CDR1 GTSNPN, CDR2 SVGIG (reference sequence). This CDR3 reads CAWRGRQGRLNYGYTF. In nucleotides, the CDR3 is TGTGCCTGGAGGGGAAGACAGGGGCGCCTTAACTATGGCTACACCTTC. Filled out from reference TRBV30 and TRBJ1-2, the complete variable domain reads SQTIHQWPATLVQPVGSPLSLECTVEGTSNPNLYWYRQAAGRGLQLLFYSVGIGQISSEVPQNLSASRPQDRQFILSSKKLLLSDSGFYLCAWRGRQGRLNYGYTFGSGTRLTVV.

This chain joins TRBV2 and TRBJ2-5, with D possibly TRBD2 on 6 matching bases. Germline lookup yields CDR1 SNHLY and CDR2 FYNNEI. With 4 bases removed from V and 4 bases from J, the gap between germline ends came to 16 bases. This CDR3 spans 15 amino acids. CDR3 nucleotide sequence: TGTGCCAGCAGTGGACGCAGGGAGGTGGCAGAGACCCAGTACTTC. Amino acids: CASSGRREVAETQYF.

The chain has TRBV14 and TRBJ1-2, with a tentative D call TRBD1 (5 bases). This CDR3 contains 15 residues. V shed 2 bases and J shed 4 bases, with 14 bases lying between them. Germline V gene lookup returns CDR1 SGHDN and CDR2 FVKESK. Written as DNA, the CDR3 is TGTGCCAGCAGCCAACCTCCAGGGAGGGCCTATGGCTACACCTTC. This translates into CASSQPPGRAYGYTF.

The rearrangement joins TRBV5-1 to TRBJ1-4, with 9 bases lining up with TRBD1. Germline V gene sequence: CDR1 SGHRS, CDR2 YFSETQ. This CDR3 has 15 residues. Trimming at V came to 0 bases and at J to 8 bases, leaving 5 bases not matched to a gene. CDR3 in DNA: TGCGCCAGCAGCTTGGCCGGACAGGGGAAAGAAAAACTGTTTTTT. Protein: CASSLAGQGKEKLFF.

The chain employs TRBV9 and TRBJ2-3; TRBD2 aligns across 7 bases. CDR1 is SGDLS, CDR2 YYNGEE, per germline. Losses at the gene ends were 3 bases for V and 6 bases for J; bases not matched to a gene: 10. The CDR3 has 15 amino acids. The CDR3 coding sequence is TGTGCCAGCAGCGGGGGGGGGATTGTTCATGATACGCAGTATTTT. Amino acid sequence: CASSGGGIVHDTQYF.

The rearrangement uses TRBV5-1 and TRBJ1-2; D not resolved. The CDR3 length is 13 residues. Germline V gene lookup returns CDR1 SGHRS and CDR2 YFSETQ. V lost 3 bases to trimming and J lost 8 bases, with 14 bases between them. The CDR3 DNA is TGCGCCAGCAGCTCGGTCGGGGAAGGAGGCTACACCTTC. As protein: CASSSVGEGGYTF.

This chain connects TRBV5-1 to TRBJ1-2; D is uncertain. Germline CDR1 SGHRS, CDR2 YFSETQ. CDR3 length: 16 amino acids. V dropped 1 base and J dropped 2 bases, with 15 bases sitting between them. Here the CDR3 DNA reads TGCGCCAGCAGCTTGAAGGGAGGTCAGCTAAACTATGGCTACACCTTC. It encodes CASSLKGGQLNYGYTF.

The chain carries TRBV6-5 and TRBJ1-3; possible D gene TRBD1, 5 bases. Germline V gene data show CDR1 as MNHEY and CDR2 as SVGAGI. CDR3 size: 13 residues. Trimming removed 2 bases at V and 4 bases at J, with 6 bases between. The CDR3: CASSYRTGNTIYF. In nucleotides, the CDR3 is TGTGCCAGCAGTTACCGGACAGGAAACACCATATATTTT.

This chain joins TRBV9 and TRBJ1-1; D might be TRBD1 (6 bases). Trimming removed 0 bases at V and 1 base at J, with 10 bases between. The germline gives CDR1 SGDLS, CDR2 YYNGEE. The CDR3 loop spans 15 amino acids. The CDR3 nucleotides read TGTGCCAGCAGCGTAGCTGCAGGGGCGAACACTGAAGCTTTCTTT. It encodes CASSVAAGANTEAFF.

In this sample, this clone turned up a few times. The genes are TRBV7-6 and TRBJ1-2, with D hard to call. The CDR3 covers 13 residues. The germline gives CDR1 SGHVS, CDR2 FNYEAQ. V was cut by 3 bases and J by 6 bases, with 11 bases left in between. CDR3 in amino acids: CASSFPYVDGYTF. CDR3 nucleotides: TGTGCCAGCAGCTTCCCCTACGTGGATGGCTACACCTTC.

This chain connects TRBV19 to TRBJ1-2, with 12 bases fitting TRBD1. The germline V gene has CDR1 LNHDA and CDR2 SQIVND (reference sequence). The CDR3 is 15 amino acids. Germline trimming cut 7 bases from V and 2 bases from J; bases unmatched to any gene: 5. This chain's CDR3 is CASTGTGGQNYGYTF. The CDR3 DNA is TGTGCCAGTACCGGGACAGGGGGCCAAAACTATGGCTACACCTTC.

The chain links TRBV29-1 to TRBJ2-7, with TRBD1 matching 9 bases. The CDR3 extends over 14 amino acids. Looked up from germline, CDR1 is SQVTM and CDR2 is ANQGSEA. Trimming took 2 bases from V and 2 from J; bases not matched to a gene: 4. For the CDR3, the DNA is TGCAGCGTTGAATTGGGACAGGGTCCCTACGAGCAGTACTTC. It is translated as CSVELGQGPYEQYF.

The sample holds one count of this clone. The V call is TRBV4-1, the J call TRBJ2-2; D might be TRBD1 (6 bases). The CDR3 extends over 12 amino acids. The germline V gene has CDR1 MGHRA and CDR2 YSYEKL. The V and J ends lost 5 bases and 5 bases respectively, with 6 bases between them. DNA of the CDR3: TGCGCCAGCAGCGGACAGACCGGGGAGCTGTTTTTT. Amino acids: CASSGQTGELFF.

The chain couples TRBV5-6 to TRBJ2-7; 10 nucleotides agree with TRBD1. V shed 1 base and J 3 bases; nucleotides not matched to a gene: 10. This CDR3 is 17 amino acids long. CDR1 is SGHDT and CDR2 is YYEEEE in the germline V gene. CDR3 in DNA: TGTGCCAGCAGCTTGTGGGACGGGACAGGGGACCTCTACGAGCAGTACTTC. Encoded protein: CASSLWDGTGDLYEQYF.

This chain connects TRBV7-9 to TRBJ1-4, with 9 bases lining up with TRBD1. This CDR3 contains 15 residues. The J segment lost 8 bases and the V segment lost 1 base, leaving 5 bases of the junction unmatched. Germline V gives CDR1 SEHNR, CDR2 FQNEAQ (reference sequence). Here the CDR3 DNA reads TGTGCCAGCAGCTTAGTAGACAGGGGGGACGAAAAACTGTTTTTT. Its protein product is CASSLVDRGDEKLFF.

The genes are TRBV7-9 and TRBJ2-5; a possible D gene is TRBD2 (6 bases). This CDR3 contains 16 residues. Trimming cost V 5 bases and J 1 base, with 17 bases left between them. Germline CDR1 and CDR2: SEHNR and FQNEAQ (reference sequence). Here the CDR3 DNA reads TGTGCCAGCAGCGCCTCCGGGGGAAATCGCCAAGAGACCCAGTACTTC. Translation: CASSASGGNRQETQYF. The full variable domain, in which reference TRBV7-9 and TRBJ2-5 provide the parts outside the CDR3, is DTGVSQNPRHKITKRGQNVTFRCDPISEHNRLYWYRQTLGQGPEFLTYFQNEAQLEKSRLLSDRFSAERPKGSFSTLEIQRTEQGDSAMYLCASSASGGNRQETQYFGPGTRLLVL.

Only one count was recorded for this clone. V usage is TRBV6-1 and J usage is TRBJ2-7; D possibly uses TRBD1 or TRBD2 (6 bases each). The CDR3 covers 14 residues. Germline V gives CDR1 MNHNS, CDR2 SASEGT. Trimming removed 6 bases at V and 4 bases at J, with 16 bases between. Here the CDR3 DNA reads TGTGCCAGCAGATACAGGGAGGAGGCTTACGAGCAGTACTTC. Translating it yields CASRYREEAYEQYF.

This clone was recorded once. This CDR3 is CASSLGQPYEQYF. CDR3 in DNA: TGTGCCAGCAGTCTGGGACAGCCCTACGAGCAGTACTTC. This chain uses TRBV27 with TRBJ2-7; 7 bases fit TRBD1. With V trimmed by 5 bases and J by 2 bases, 3 bases remained unmatched. CDR1 MNHEY and CDR2 SMNVEV come from the germline V gene (reference sequence). The CDR3 sequence is 13 residues long.

In its sample, this clone was seen a few times. The chain carries TRBV11-2 and TRBJ2-3, with D possibly called TRBD1 or TRBD2 (5 bases each). CDR3 length equals 13 residues. Deletions cut 1 base from V and 5 bases from J, with 7 bases between. Per the germline V gene, CDR1 is SGHAT and CDR2 is FQNNGV. DNA for the CDR3: TGTGCCAGCAGCTTAGGGGGGAAAGATACGCAGTATTTT. It is translated as CASSLGGKDTQYF.

The chain employs TRBV28 and TRBJ1-6; D is unresolved. V was clipped by 5 bases and J by 7 bases, with 12 bases between them. The CDR3 extends over 14 amino acids. The germline V gene has CDR1 MDHEN and CDR2 SYDVKM. This chain's CDR3 is CASSPRLGNSPLHF. The CDR3 DNA reads as TGTGCCAGCAGTCCCCGTTTAGGGAATTCACCCCTCCACTTT.

V gene TRBV2 combines with J gene TRBJ2-7; no definite D call. The length of the CDR3 is 13 residues. Trimming took off 2 bases at V and 3 bases at J, with 8 bases between the two ends. CDR1 SNHLY and CDR2 FYNNEI come from the germline V gene. CDR3 protein: CASSEIRRYEQYF. Here the CDR3 DNA reads TGTGCCAGCAGTGAAATCAGGCGCTACGAGCAGTACTTC.

V usage is TRBV4-2 and J usage is TRBJ2-7, with a possible D match to TRBD1 (5 bases). Deletions cut 0 bases from V and 3 bases from J, with 9 bases between. The CDR3 sequence is 14 residues long. From germline, CDR1 is LGHNA and CDR2 YNFKEQ. CDR3 protein: CASSQDGAGYEQYF. The CDR3 DNA follows: TGTGCCAGCAGCCAAGATGGGGCAGGCTACGAGCAGTACTTC.

The CDR3 nucleotides read TGTGCCAGCAGTGATCAGGGGGCGCGTAATGGCTACACCTTC. Translating it yields CASSDQGARNGYTF. The chain employs TRBV2 and TRBJ1-2; 8 nucleotides match TRBD1. The ends lost 3 bases at V and 6 bases at J; junction bases unmatched: 6. CDR3 length equals 14 residues. Germline values: CDR1 SNHLY, CDR2 FYNNEI.

This sequence joins TRBV5-4 and TRBJ1-2; D remains ambiguous. CDR1 is SGHNT and CDR2 is YYREEE in the germline V gene (reference sequence). The CDR3 consists of 14 residues. The V gene lost 7 bases and the J gene lost 4 bases, with 17 bases spanning the gap. Here the CDR3 DNA reads TGTGCCAGCCGCCCGGACCCCACCCCCTATGGCTACACCTTC. Protein product: CASRPDPTPYGYTF. Drawing the rest from reference TRBV5-4 and TRBJ1-2, the complete variable domain is ETGVTQSPTHLIKTRGQQVTLRCSSQSGHNTVSWYQQALGQGPQFIFQYYREEENGRGNFPPRFSGLQFPNYSSELNVNALELDDSALYLCASRPDPTPYGYTFGSGTRLTVV.

The V and J genes are TRBV5-4 and TRBJ2-7; the D is unclear. The CDR3 has 13 amino acids. The V gene lost 3 bases and the J gene lost 5 bases, with 12 bases spanning the gap. Germline CDR1 SGHNT, CDR2 YYREEE (reference sequence). The CDR3 DNA reads as TGTGCCAGCAGCTGGATGTTTATGAACGAGCAGTACTTC. Its translation: CASSWMFMNEQYF.